This T cell receptor (beta chain) was retrieved from a study of T cell repertoires in cytomegalovirus infection (dated by TCRdb to 2018 to 2020). At the level of the whole study: The HLA type of each donor mattered for the analysis, because public TCR beta signatures pointed to carriage of CMV infection along with the matching HLA type. General study outcomes and caveats: Cumulative frequency of public TCR beta family members discriminated carriers of CMV infection plus the relevant HLA type in this cohort and an independent approximately 400-donor cohort. The ex vivo response was dominated by HLA-C-restricted CMV-specific TCR beta clonotypes, and the single most frequent clonotype in two of eight donors was supplied by these HLA-C-restricted clonotypes.

The instrument given in TCRdb is Illumina HiSeq 1500. The public reads were run again by TCRdb, first through fastp at Q25 and then through MiXCR, and only productive beta chains were kept. Identical CDR3 proteins give one entry, which carries the most common genes and DNA. Recorded for this sample are around 330,000 distinct CDR3 sequences; 17% of them occurred a single time. The top ten hold more than 10% of the sample. With respect to this clonotype: Its target antigen remains unknown. One base away there is no much larger clone; base qualities are not given.

The TCR sequence derives from a human donor in good health (CMV status not recorded). Some clones in this sample may be carry-over from other donors' samples. The specimen was PBMCs.

The bases read TGTGCCAGCAGCTTAGTCGGCATAGGCACAGATACGCAGTATTTT. This encodes CASSLVGIGTDTQYF. Recombination linked TRBV7-9 to TRBJ2-3; the D gene cannot be resolved reliably. Spanning cysteine to phenylalanine, the CDR3 consists of 15 amino acids. The retained sequence is limited to the CDR3, 45 bases, with the frame set at the first base. The germline V gene (reference sequence) specifies SEHNR as CDR1 and FQNEAQ as CDR2. V is reduced by 1 base and J by 1 base, leaving a spacing of 9 bases between them.